These 9 T cell receptor beta chains came from one sample sequenced in a study of blood T cells in healthy people across ages. A second PCR, run for about 6 to 12 cycles, used a sample-barcoded 5' primer plus a J-beta primer mix. TCRdb ran MiXCR on the 5' RACE reads and lists one entry per CDR3 protein. Of about 930,000 distinct CDR3 sequences in the sample, 25% to 35% were seen once. Separately, the same data were catalogued under a study of T cells of mothers and their children.

The sequenced material came from blood. Receptor source: a woman aged 35 to 49 in good health.

The gene calls are TRBV5-1 and TRBJ1-2; D is unresolved. This CDR3 has 13 residues. V was clipped by 4 bases and J by 6 bases, with 13 bases between them. In germline, CDR1 is SGHRS, CDR2 YFSETQ. CDR3: CASSAGVGDGYTF. The CDR3 nucleotides are TGCGCCAGCAGCGCAGGCGTTGGCGATGGCTACACCTTC.

The sample holds a few counts of this clonotype. The chain employs TRBV10-3 and TRBJ2-7; maybe TRBD1 (6 bases). Trimming took off 2 bases at V and 3 bases at J, with 8 bases between the two ends. Looked up from germline, CDR1 is ENHRY and CDR2 is SYGVKD. This CDR3 region has 13 residues. The CDR3 DNA sequence: TGTGCCATCAGTGAGCAGGGGAACTACGAGCAGTACTTC. Translation gives CAISEQGNYEQYF.

This clonotype has at least ten counts. This chain connects TRBV25-1 to TRBJ2-7; perhaps TRBD2 as D (5 bases). Germline V gene sequence: CDR1 MGHDK, CDR2 SYGVNS. V gave up 7 bases and J gave up 4 bases, with 11 bases separating them. The CDR3 covers 12 residues. CDR3 protein: CASNPGGYEQYF. The DNA for the CDR3 is TGTGCCAGCAACCCTGGAGGATACGAGCAGTACTTC.

The V and J genes are TRBV7-9 and TRBJ1-2; D is unclear. V lost 0 bases, J lost 8 bases, and 10 bases lay in between. Germline V gene data show CDR1 as SEHNR and CDR2 as FQNEAQ (reference sequence). CDR3 length: 13 amino acids. The CDR3 here is CASSLATPSGYTF. The CDR3 DNA follows: TGTGCCAGCAGCTTAGCGACACCCTCGGGCTACACCTTC.

The chain joins TRBV5-1 to TRBJ2-4, with a tentative D call TRBD2 (5 bases). With the DNA end fitting TRBJ2-7 better, the J assignment may be wrong. Per the germline V gene, CDR1 is SGHRS and CDR2 is YFSETQ. The CDR3 is 12 residues long. CDR3 sequence: CASREDCYEQYF. The CDR3 nucleotides read TGCGCCAGCAGGGAGGACTGCTACGAGCAGTACTTC.

The chain has TRBV6-6 and TRBJ1-1; D unresolved. Germline V gives CDR1 MNHNY, CDR2 SVGAGI (reference sequence). CDR3 length: 15 amino acids. Deletions cut 6 bases from V and 0 bases from J, with 14 bases between. CDR3 in DNA: TGTGCCAGCAGACCCCAGCAGATTTTGAACACTGAAGCTTTCTTT. It translates to CASRPQQILNTEAFF.

This clonotype occurred a few times. The chain has TRBV7-2 and TRBJ2-7; D call uncertain. V dropped 1 base and J dropped 3 bases, with 10 bases sitting between them. Germline CDR1 SGHTA, CDR2 FQGNSA. CDR3 length: 14 amino acids. In DNA form, the CDR3 reads TGTGCCAGCAGCTTAGGTCTCCGCCGCTACGAGCAGTACTTC. Its translation is CASSLGLRRYEQYF.

The gene calls are TRBV29-1 and TRBJ2-5; D is possibly TRBD2 (5 bases). Germline loops: CDR1 SQVTM, CDR2 ANQGSEA. The CDR3 length is 11 residues. V lost 5 bases to trimming and J lost 7 bases, with 11 bases between them. CDR3 amino acids: CSVTSEGTQYF. The CDR3 DNA is TGCAGCGTTACATCCGAGGGGACCCAGTACTTC. The full variable domain, in which reference TRBV29-1 and TRBJ2-5 provide the parts outside the CDR3, is SAVISQKPSRDICQRGTSLTIQCQVDSQVTMMFWYRQQPGQSLTLIATANQGSEATYESGFVIDKFPISRPNLTFSTLTVSNMSPEDSSIYLCSVTSEGTQYFGPGTRLLVL.

This clonotype was observed a handful of times. The V gene is TRBV20-1, the J gene TRBJ1-5; 7 nucleotides agree with TRBD1. Losses at the gene ends were 5 bases for V and 0 bases for J; bases not matched to a gene: 7. Germline values: CDR1 DFQATT, CDR2 SNEGSKA (reference sequence). This CDR3 spans 15 amino acids. CDR3: CSAPHGTDSNQPQHF. The CDR3 DNA sequence: TGCAGTGCTCCTCACGGGACAGATAGCAATCAGCCCCAGCATTTT.